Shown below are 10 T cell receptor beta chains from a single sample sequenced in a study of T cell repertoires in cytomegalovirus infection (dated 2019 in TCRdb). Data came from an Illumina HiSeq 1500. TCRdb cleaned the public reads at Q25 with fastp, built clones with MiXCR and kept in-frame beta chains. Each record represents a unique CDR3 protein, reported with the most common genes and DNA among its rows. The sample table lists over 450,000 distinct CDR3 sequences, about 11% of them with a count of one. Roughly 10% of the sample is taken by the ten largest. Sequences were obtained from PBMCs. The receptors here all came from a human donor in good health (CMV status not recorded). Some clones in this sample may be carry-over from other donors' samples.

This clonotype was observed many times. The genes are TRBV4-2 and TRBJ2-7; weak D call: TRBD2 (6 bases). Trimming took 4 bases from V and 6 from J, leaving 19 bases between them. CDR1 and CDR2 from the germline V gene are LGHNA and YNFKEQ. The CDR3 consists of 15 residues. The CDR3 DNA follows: TGTGCCAGCAGCCGATCCGGGACTGCGAGTAGCGAGCAGTACTTC. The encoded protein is CASSRSGTASSEQYF.

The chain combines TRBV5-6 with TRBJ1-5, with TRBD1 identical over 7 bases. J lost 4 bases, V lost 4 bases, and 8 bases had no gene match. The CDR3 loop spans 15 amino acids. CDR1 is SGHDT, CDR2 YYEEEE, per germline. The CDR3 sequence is CASSRGQELNQPQHF. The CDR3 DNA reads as TGTGCCAGCAGCCGCGGACAGGAACTAAATCAGCCCCAGCATTTT.

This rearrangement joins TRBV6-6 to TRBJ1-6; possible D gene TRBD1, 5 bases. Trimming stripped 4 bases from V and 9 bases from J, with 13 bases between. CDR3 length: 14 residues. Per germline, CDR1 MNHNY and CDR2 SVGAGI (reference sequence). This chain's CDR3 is CASSSGEASSPLHF. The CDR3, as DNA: TGTGCCAGCAGTTCGGGGGAAGCCAGTTCACCCCTCCACTTT.

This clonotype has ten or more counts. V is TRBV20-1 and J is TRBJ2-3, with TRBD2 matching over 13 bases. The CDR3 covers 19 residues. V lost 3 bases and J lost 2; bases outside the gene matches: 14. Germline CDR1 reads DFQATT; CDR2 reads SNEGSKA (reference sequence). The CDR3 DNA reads TGCAGTGCTAGGGGACTAGCGGGAAAGAGAACCGGTGTCACAGATACGCAGTATTTT. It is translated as CSARGLAGKRTGVTDTQYF.

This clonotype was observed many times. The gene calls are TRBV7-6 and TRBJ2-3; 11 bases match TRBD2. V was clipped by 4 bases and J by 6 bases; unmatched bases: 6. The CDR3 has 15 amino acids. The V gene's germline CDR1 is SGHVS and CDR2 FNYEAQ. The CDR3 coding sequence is TGTGCCAGCAGCTCGACTAGCGGGAAACGCGATACGCAGTATTTT. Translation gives CASSSTSGKRDTQYF.

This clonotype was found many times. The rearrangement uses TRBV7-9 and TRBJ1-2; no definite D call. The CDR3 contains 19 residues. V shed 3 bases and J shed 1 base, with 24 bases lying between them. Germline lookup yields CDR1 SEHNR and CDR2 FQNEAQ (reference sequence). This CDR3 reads CASSFGLAYIQTNNYGYTF. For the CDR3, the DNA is TGTGCCAGCAGCTTCGGTCTAGCGTATATCCAGACAAATAACTATGGCTACACCTTC.

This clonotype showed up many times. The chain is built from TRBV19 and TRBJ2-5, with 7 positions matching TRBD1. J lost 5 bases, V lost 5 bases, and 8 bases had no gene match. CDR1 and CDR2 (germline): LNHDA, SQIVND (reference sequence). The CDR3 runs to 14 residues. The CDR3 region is CASSARDRRETQYF. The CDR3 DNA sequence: TGTGCCAGTAGTGCCAGGGACAGACGGGAGACCCAGTACTTC.

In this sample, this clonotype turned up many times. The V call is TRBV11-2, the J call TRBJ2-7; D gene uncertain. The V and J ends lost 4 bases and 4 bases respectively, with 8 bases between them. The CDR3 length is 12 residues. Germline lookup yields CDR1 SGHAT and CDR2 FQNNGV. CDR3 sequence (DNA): TGTGCCAGCAGCTCCCTAAGATACGAGCAGTACTTC. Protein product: CASSSLRYEQYF. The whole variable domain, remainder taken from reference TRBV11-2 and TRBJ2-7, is EAGVAQSPRYKIIEKRQSVAFWCNPISGHATLYWYQQILGQGPKLLIQFQNNGVVDDSQLPKDRFSAERLKGVDSTLKIQPAKLEDSAVYLCASSSLRYEQYFGPGTRLTVT.

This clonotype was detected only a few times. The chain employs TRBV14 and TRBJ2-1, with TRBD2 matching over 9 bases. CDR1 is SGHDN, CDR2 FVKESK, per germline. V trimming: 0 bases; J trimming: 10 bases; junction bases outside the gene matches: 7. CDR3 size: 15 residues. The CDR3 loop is CASSQESGGPGEQFF. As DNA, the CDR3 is TGTGCCAGCAGCCAAGAGAGCGGGGGGCCCGGGGAGCAGTTCTTC.

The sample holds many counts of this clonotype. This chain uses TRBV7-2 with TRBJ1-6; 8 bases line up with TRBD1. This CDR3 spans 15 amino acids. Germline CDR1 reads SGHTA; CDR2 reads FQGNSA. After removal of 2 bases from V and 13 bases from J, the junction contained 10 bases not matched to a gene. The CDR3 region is CASSLQGTGSDPLHF. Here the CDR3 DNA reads TGTGCCAGCAGCTTACAGGGGACAGGAAGCGACCCCCTCCACTTT. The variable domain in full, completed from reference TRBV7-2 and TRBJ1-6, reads GAGVSQSPSNKVTEKGKDVELRCDPISGHTALYWYRQSLGQGLEFLIYFQGNSAPDKSGLPSDRFSAERTGGSVSTLTIQRTQQEDSAVYLCASSLQGTGSDPLHFGNGTRLTVT.